Sequencing of this T cell receptor beta chain was carried out in a study of cytomegalovirus exposure and HLA in healthy donors. General study results and limits: As was reported, the classifier diagnosed cytomegalovirus status with high specificity and sensitivity.

V lost 4 bases, J lost 5 bases, and 13 bases lay in between. The CDR3 extends over 13 amino acids. From germline, CDR1 is SGHRS and CDR2 YFSETQ. Primers: 60 Vbeta forward and 13 Jbeta reverse. The protocol was immunoSEQ multiplex PCR, while the TCRdb copy is restricted to in-frame clones and leaves out a portion. The table records 150,000 to 200,000 clones, over 60% of them present only once. Worth noting for this clone: Its matching antigen is unknown.

The V call is TRBV5-1, the J call TRBJ2-7; weak D call: TRBD2 (5 bases). Input material: PBMCs. This sequence was found in a girl aged 5 to 17 in good health and CMV-seronegative. CDR3 residues: CASSLAQRDEQYF. In nucleotides, the CDR3 is TGCGCCAGCAGCCTGGCCCAGAGGGACGAGCAGTACTTC.